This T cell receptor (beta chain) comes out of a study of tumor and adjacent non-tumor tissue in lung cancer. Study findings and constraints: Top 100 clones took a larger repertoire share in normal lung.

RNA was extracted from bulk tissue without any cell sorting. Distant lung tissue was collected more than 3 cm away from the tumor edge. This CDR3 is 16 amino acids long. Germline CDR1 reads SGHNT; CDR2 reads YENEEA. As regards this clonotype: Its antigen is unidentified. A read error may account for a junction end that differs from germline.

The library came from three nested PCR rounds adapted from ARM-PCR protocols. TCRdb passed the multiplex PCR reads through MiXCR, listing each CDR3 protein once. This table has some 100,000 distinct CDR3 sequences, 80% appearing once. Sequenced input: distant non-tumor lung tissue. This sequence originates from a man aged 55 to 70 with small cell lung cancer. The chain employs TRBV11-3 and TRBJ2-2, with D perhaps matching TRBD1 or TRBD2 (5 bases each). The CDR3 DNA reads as TGTGCCAGCAACTTAACCGCGGAAGTGGTCACCGGGGACCTGTTTTTT. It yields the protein CASNLTAEVVTGDLFF.